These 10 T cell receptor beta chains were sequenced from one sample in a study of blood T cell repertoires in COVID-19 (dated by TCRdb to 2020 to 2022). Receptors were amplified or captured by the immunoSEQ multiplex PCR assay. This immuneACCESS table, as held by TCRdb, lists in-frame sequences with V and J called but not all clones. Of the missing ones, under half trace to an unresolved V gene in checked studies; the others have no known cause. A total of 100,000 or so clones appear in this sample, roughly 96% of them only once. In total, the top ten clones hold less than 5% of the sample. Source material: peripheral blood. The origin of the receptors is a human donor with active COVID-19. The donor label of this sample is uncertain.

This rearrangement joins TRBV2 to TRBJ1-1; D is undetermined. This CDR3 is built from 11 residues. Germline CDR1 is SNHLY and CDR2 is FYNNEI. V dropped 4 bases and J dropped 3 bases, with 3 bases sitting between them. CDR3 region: CASSADTEAFF. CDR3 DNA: TGTGCCAGCAGTGCGGACACTGAAGCTTTCTTT.

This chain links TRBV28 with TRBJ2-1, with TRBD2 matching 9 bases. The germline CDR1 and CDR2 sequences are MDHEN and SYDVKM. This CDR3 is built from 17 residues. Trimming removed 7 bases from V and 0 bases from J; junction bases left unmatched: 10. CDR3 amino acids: CASTISGRQFSYNEQFF. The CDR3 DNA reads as TGTGCCAGCACCATCAGCGGGAGGCAGTTCTCCTACAATGAGCAGTTCTTC. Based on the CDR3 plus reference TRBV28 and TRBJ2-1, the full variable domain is DVKVTQSSRYLVKRTGEKVFLECVQDMDHENMFWYRQDPGLGLRLIYFSYDVKMKEKGDIPEGYSVSREKKERFSLILESASTNQTSMYLCASTISGRQFSYNEQFFGPGTRLTVL.

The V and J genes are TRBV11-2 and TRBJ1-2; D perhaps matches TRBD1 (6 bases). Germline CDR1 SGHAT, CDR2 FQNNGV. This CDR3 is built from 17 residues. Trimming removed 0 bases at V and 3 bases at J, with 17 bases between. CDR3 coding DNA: TGTGCCAGCAGCTTAGATCAGCAGGGGCGCGGTGACTATGGCTACACCTTC. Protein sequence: CASSLDQQGRGDYGYTF.

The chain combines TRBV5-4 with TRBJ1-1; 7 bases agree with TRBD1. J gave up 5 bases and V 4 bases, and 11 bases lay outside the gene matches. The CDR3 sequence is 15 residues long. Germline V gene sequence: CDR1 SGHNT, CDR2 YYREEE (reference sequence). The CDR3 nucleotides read TGTGCCAGCAGCCAACCACAGGGGCGGGGAACTGAAGCTTTCTTT. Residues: CASSQPQGRGTEAFF.

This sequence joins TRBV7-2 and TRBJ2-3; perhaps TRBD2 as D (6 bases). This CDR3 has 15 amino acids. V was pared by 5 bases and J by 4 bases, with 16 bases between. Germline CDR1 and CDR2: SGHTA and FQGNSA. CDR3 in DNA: TGTGCCAGCAGCCAGAGACTTGGAGGGGCAGATACGCAGTATTTT. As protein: CASSQRLGGADTQYF.

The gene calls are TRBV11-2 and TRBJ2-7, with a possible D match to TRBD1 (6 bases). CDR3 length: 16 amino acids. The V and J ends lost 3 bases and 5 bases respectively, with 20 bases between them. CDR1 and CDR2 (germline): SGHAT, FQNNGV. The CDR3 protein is CASSFPDDRRDDEQYF. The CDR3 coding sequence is TGTGCCAGCAGCTTCCCCGACGACAGGCGAGACGACGAGCAGTACTTC.

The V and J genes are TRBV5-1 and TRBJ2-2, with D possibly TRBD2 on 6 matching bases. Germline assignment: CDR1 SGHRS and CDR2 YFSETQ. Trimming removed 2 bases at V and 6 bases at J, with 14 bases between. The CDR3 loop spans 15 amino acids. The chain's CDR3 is CASSFSGEVSGELFF. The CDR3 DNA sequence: TGCGCCAGCAGCTTTAGCGGAGAGGTGTCCGGGGAGCTGTTTTTT.

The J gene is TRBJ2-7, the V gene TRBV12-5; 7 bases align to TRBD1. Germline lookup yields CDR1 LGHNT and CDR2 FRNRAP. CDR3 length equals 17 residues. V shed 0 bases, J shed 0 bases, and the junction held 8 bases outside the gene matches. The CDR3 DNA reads TGTGCTAGTGGTTTGGTAACAGGGGTTTCCGTCTCCTACGAGCAGTACTTC. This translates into CASGLVTGVSVSYEQYF.

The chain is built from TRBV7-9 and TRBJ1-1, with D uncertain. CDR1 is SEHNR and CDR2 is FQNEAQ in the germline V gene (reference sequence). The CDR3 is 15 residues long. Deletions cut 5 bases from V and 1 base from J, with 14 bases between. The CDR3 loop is CASSPAFGGNTEAFF. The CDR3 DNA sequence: TGTGCCAGCAGCCCGGCCTTTGGAGGGAACACTGAAGCTTTCTTT.

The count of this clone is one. The CDR3 spells CAISVREDRDFYGYTF. In DNA, the CDR3 is TGTGCCATCAGTGTTAGAGAGGACAGAGATTTTTATGGCTACACCTTC. The chain couples TRBV10-3 to TRBJ1-2; D is possibly TRBD1 (6 bases). In germline, CDR1 is ENHRY, CDR2 SYGVKD. The CDR3 totals 16 residues. The V end was cut by 4 bases, the J end by 5 bases, with 20 bases between.